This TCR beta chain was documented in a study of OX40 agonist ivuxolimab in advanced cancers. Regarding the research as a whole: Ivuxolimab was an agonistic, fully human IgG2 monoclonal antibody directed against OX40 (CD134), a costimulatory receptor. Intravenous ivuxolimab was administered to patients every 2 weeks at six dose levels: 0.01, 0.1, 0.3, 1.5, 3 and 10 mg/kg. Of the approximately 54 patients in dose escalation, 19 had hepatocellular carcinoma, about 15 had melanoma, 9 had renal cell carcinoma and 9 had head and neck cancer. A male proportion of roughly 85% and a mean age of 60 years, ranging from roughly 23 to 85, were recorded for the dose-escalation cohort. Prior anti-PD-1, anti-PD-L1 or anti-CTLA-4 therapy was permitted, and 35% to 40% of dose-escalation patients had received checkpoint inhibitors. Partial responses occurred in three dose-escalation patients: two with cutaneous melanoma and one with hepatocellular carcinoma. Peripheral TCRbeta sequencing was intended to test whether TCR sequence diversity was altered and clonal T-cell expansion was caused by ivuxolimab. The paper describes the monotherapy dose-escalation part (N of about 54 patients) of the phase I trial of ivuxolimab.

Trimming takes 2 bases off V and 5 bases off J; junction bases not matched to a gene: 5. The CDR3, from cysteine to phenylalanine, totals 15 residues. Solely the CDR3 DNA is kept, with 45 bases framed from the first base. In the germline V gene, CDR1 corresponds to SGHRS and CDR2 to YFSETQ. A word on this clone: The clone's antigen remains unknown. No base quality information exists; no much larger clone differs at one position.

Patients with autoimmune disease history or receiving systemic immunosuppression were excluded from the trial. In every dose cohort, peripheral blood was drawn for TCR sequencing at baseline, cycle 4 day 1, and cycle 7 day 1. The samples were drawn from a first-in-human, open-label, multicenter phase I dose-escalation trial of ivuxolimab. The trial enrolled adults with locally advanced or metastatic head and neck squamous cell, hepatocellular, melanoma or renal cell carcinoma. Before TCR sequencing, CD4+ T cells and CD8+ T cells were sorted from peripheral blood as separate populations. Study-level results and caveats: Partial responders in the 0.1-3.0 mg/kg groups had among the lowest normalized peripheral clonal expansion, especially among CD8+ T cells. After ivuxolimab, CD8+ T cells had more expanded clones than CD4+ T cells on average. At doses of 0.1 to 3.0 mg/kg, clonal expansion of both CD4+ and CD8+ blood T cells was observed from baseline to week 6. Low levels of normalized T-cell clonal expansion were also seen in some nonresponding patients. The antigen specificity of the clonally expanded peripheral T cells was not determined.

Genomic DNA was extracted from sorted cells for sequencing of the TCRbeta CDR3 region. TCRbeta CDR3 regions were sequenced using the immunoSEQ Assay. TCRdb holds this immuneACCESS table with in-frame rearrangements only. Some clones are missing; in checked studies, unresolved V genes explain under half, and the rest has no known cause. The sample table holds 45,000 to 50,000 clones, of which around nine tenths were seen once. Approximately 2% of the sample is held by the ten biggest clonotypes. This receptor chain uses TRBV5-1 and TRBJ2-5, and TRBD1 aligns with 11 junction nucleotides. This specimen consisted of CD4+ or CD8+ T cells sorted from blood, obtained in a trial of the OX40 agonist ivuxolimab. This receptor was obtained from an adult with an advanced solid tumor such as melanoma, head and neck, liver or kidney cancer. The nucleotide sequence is TGCGCCAGCAGCTTCGGGACAGGGGGGAAGGAGACCCAGTACTTC. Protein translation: CASSFGTGGKETQYF.